This is a list of T cell receptor beta chains from one sample in a study of tumor and adjacent non-tumor tissue in lung cancer. TCRdb re-analysed the multiplex PCR reads in MiXCR, keeping a single row per CDR3 protein. The profile shows 60,000 to 85,000 distinct CDR3 sequences, approximately 73% of them singletons. The sample consisted of distant non-tumor lung tissue. The receptors were sampled from a man aged 55 to 70 with non-small cell lung cancer. The CDR3 runs from the conserved cysteine through the conserved F or W. A D gene is named only where the DNA matches it firmly. Only part of the rows carry a size: once, few, many, or a class if the clone is expanded.

V: TRBV6-1; D: TRBD2; size: .; length: 15; J: TRBJ2-1; DNA: TGTGCCAGCGGTGAAGTCCCGGGACTAGGGTATAAGCAGTTCTTC; CDR3: CASGEVPGLGYKQFF
V: TRBV12-3/TRBV12-4; D: .; size: .; length: 16; J: TRBJ2-7; DNA: TGCACCAGCGGATCCTGGCAGCAGGGGGGCTCCTACGGGCAGTACTTC; CDR3: CTSGSWQQGGSYGQYF
V: TRBV6-5; D: .; size: .; length: 15; J: TRBJ2-7; DNA: TGTGCCAGCAGTTCGCCCCACCGTGGCACCGACGGACAGTACTTC; CDR3: CASSSPHRGTDGQYF
V: TRBV5-4; D: .; size: .; length: 14; J: TRBJ1-6; DNA: TGTGCCAGCAGCGTCCAGGGGAGTAATTCACCCCTCCACTTT; CDR3: CASSVQGSNSPLHF
V: TRBV6-1; D: TRBD1; size: .; length: 17; J: TRBJ2-1; DNA: TGTGCCAGCAATCCTCGACGGGGACAGGCGTATACCAATGGGCAGTTCTTC; CDR3: CASNPRRGQAYTNGQFF
V: TRBV6-6; D: .; size: many; length: 14; J: TRBJ1-3; DNA: TGTGCCAGCAGACAGGTAGACTCTGGAAACACCATATATTTT; CDR3: CASRQVDSGNTIYF
V: TRBV20-1; D: .; size: .; length: 14; J: TRBJ1-1; DNA: TGCAGTTACACCACTCAGGGGTCTAAGACTGAAACTTTCTTT; CDR3: CSYTTQGSKTETFF
V: TRBV10-2; D: .; size: .; length: 13; J: TRBJ2-7; DNA: TGCGCCGGCAGTGGCGGCAAGGGCAACGAGCAGTATTTC; CDR3: CAGSGGKGNEQYF
V: TRBV12-3/TRBV12-4; D: TRBD2; size: .; length: 16; J: TRBJ2-3; DNA: TGTGCCAGCAAGCCGGGACTAGGGTCCTCCACAGATACGCAGTATTTT; CDR3: CASKPGLGSSTDTQYF
V: TRBV6-2/TRBV6-3; D: .; size: .; length: 14; J: TRBJ2-1; DNA: TGTCCCAACATTCATCTCGGGTCGGTACAGGGTCAATTCTTT; CDR3: CPNIHLGSVQGQFF
V: TRBV6-5; D: .; size: .; length: 15; J: TRBJ2-7; DNA: TGTGCCAGTAGTTACTCGAGGAGGAAGGGATCCGAGCAGTACTTC; CDR3: CASSYSRRKGSEQYF
V: TRBV4-1; D: TRBD2; size: .; length: 16; J: TRBJ2-7; DNA: TGTGCCAGCAGCCAAGATTCAGGTAGCGGGAGCCACGAGCAGCACTTC; CDR3: CASSQDSGSGSHEQHF
V: TRBV29-1; D: .; size: .; length: 17; J: TRBJ1-2; DNA: TGCAGCGTTGAAGACCACAAATATAGGACCTCTAACTATGGCTACACCTTC; CDR3: CSVEDHKYRTSNYGYTF
V: TRBV20-1; D: .; size: many; length: 12; J: TRBJ2-7; DNA: TGCAGTGCTAGGCAACTAGCCTACGAGCAGTACTTC; CDR3: CSARQLAYEQYF
V: TRBV29-1; D: TRBD1; size: .; length: 14; J: TRBJ2-1; DNA: TGCAGCGTCCCCACCCGGGACAGCCACAATGAGCAGTTCTTC; CDR3: CSVPTRDSHNEQFF
V: TRBV6-4; D: .; size: many; length: 15; J: TRBJ2-3; DNA: TGTGCCAGCAGTTTTAGGTCAGGGGGCACAGATACGCAGTATTTT; CDR3: CASSFRSGGTDTQYF
V: TRBV19; D: TRBD1; size: .; length: 16; J: TRBJ1-2; DNA: TGTGCCAGTATCCAACATGACGGACAGGGCAAAAGGGGCTACACCTTC; CDR3: CASIQHDGQGKRGYTF
V: TRBV11-1; D: .; size: .; length: 14; J: TRBJ2-2; DNA: TGTGCCAGTAGCTATACTAGTGGCACAAGAGAGCTGTTTTTT; CDR3: CASSYTSGTRELFF
V: TRBV2; D: .; size: .; length: 12; J: TRBJ2-7; DNA: TGTGGCAGTAGCCAGGGTTCCTACGAGCAGTACTTC; CDR3: CGSSQGSYEQYF
V: TRBV11-1; D: .; size: .; length: 14; J: TRBJ2-5; DNA: TGTGGCAGCAGCCGCAGGACTACTAAAGAGACCCAGTACTTC; CDR3: CGSSRRTTKETQYF
V: TRBV10-2; D: .; size: .; length: 18; J: TRBJ2-7; DNA: TGCGCCAGCAGTGAGTGGGATTTAGCGGTCAAAAGATCCTACGAGCAGTACTTC; CDR3: CASSEWDLAVKRSYEQYF
V: TRBV11-1; D: .; size: .; length: 14; J: TRBJ2-2; DNA: TGCGTCAGCAGCTATATTAGTAGCACCGGGGAGCTGTTTTTT; CDR3: CVSSYISSTGELFF
V: TRBV20-1; D: .; size: many; length: 14; J: TRBJ1-2; DNA: TGCAGTGCAGTGAGTCAACGGACGTCTAAGGGCTACACCTTC; CDR3: CSAVSQRTSKGYTF
V: TRBV29-1; D: .; size: .; length: 12; J: TRBJ2-3; DNA: TGCAGCGTTGGTTTATGTGGGGGTACGCAATATTTC; CDR3: CSVGLCGGTQYF
V: TRBV13; D: TRBD2; size: .; length: 16; J: TRBJ2-5; DNA: TGTGCCAGCAGCCTCGGACTAGTAGATTTAGAAGAGACCCAGTACTTC; CDR3: CASSLGLVDLEETQYF
V: TRBV12-3/TRBV12-4; D: .; size: .; length: 15; J: TRBJ2-1; DNA: TGTGCCAGCACTTTCCCTCAGTGGGACCGCAATGAGCAATTCTTC; CDR3: CASTFPQWDRNEQFF
V: TRBV20-1; D: TRBD2; size: many; length: 15; J: TRBJ2-3; DNA: TGCAGTGCGGGGACTAGCGGGAGATTCACAGATACGCAGTATTTT; CDR3: CSAGTSGRFTDTQYF
V: TRBV12-3/TRBV12-4; D: .; size: .; length: 13; J: TRBJ2-5; DNA: TGTGTCAGCAGCCTGTCTCCTCAGGAGACTCAGTACTTC; CDR3: CVSSLSPQETQYF
V: TRBV12-3/TRBV12-4; D: .; size: .; length: 13; J: TRBJ2-7; DNA: TGTGTCTCTCAGCGGGACAGCGTCTACGAGCAGTACTTC; CDR3: CVSQRDSVYEQYF
V: TRBV5-5; D: .; size: .; length: 15; J: TRBJ2-3; DNA: TGTGCCTGCAGCCGGTGGGTAGAGCGGCCATATACGCAGTATTTT; CDR3: CACSRWVERPYTQYF
V: TRBV29-1; D: .; size: .; length: 13; J: TRBJ2-7; DNA: TGCAGCGCGAGGTCGGAGACCCCCTACGAGCAGTACTTC; CDR3: CSARSETPYEQYF
V: TRBV5-5; D: .; size: once; length: 15; J: TRBJ2-3; DNA: TGTGCCAGCATCCGGTGGGGAGAGCGGCCAGATACGCAGCGTTTT; CDR3: CASIRWGERPDTQRF
V: TRBV6-2/TRBV6-3; D: TRBD2; size: .; length: 15; J: TRBJ2-2; DNA: TGTGCCAGTAGTTCAAGCGGGAGAAACACCCCGGAGCTGTTTTTT; CDR3: CASSSSGRNTPELFF
V: TRBV6-1; D: .; size: .; length: 11; J: TRBJ2-1; DNA: TGTACCAGCAGTGAATTTGGTGAGCAATTCTTC; CDR3: CTSSEFGEQFF
V: TRBV28; D: TRBD1; size: many; length: 15; J: TRBJ1-1; DNA: TGTGCCAGCAGTTTAATGGGACAGGGGAACACTGAAGCTTTCTTT; CDR3: CASSLMGQGNTEAFF
V: TRBV11-3; D: TRBD1; size: .; length: 15; J: TRBJ2-3; DNA: TGTGCCAGCAACCCAGGGGGTGTGGGCACAGATACACAGTATTTT; CDR3: CASNPGGVGTDTQYF
V: TRBV6-1; D: TRBD1; size: .; length: 13; J: TRBJ1-1; DNA: TGTGCCAGCAGCTTACAGGGGGCCACTGAAGCTTTCTTT; CDR3: CASSLQGATEAFF
V: TRBV29-1; D: .; size: .; length: 12; J: TRBJ1-2; DNA: TGCATCGTGACAGAAAATAACTATGGCTACACCTTC; CDR3: CIVTENNYGYTF
V: TRBV4-1; D: .; size: .; length: 15; J: TRBJ2-5; DNA: TGCGCCACCAGCCTTGGTCGGGAGCCTTGGGAGATCCAGTACTTC; CDR3: CATSLGREPWEIQYF
V: TRBV6-5; D: TRBD2; size: .; length: 19; J: TRBJ2-7; DNA: TGTGACAGCAGTTACTACACACCCAACCTAGCGGGACGACACTTCGAGCAGTACTTC; CDR3: CDSSYYTPNLAGRHFEQYF
V: TRBV12-3/TRBV12-4; D: TRBD2; size: few; length: 14; J: TRBJ2-5; DNA: TGTGCCAGCCGCTCGGGACTACTGGAGGGGACCCAGTACTTC; CDR3: CASRSGLLEGTQYF
V: TRBV29-1; D: .; size: .; length: 11; J: TRBJ1-1; DNA: TGCAGCGTTAGGGTATGGACTGTAGCTTTCTTT; CDR3: CSVRVWTVAFF
V: TRBV5-5; D: TRBD2; size: .; length: 16; J: TRBJ2-7; DNA: TGTGCCAGCAGCAAAAATCCGGGACTAACCACCTACGAGCTATACTTC; CDR3: CASSKNPGLTTYELYF
V: TRBV5-6; D: .; size: many; length: 12; J: TRBJ2-2; DNA: TGTGCCAGCAGCTATCGAAACGGGGAGCTGTTTTTT; CDR3: CASSYRNGELFF
V: TRBV5-4; D: .; size: .; length: 14; J: TRBJ1-6; DNA: TGTGCCAGCAGCTCCCGGGGGAGAAATTCACCCCTCCACTTT; CDR3: CASSSRGRNSPLHF
V: TRBV11-1; D: TRBD2; size: .; length: 14; J: TRBJ2-2; DNA: TGTGACAGCAGTTATACTAGCGGCACCGGGGAGCTATTTTTT; CDR3: CDSSYTSGTGELFF
V: TRBV15; D: TRBD1; size: .; length: 21; J: TRBJ2-2; DNA: TGTGCCACCAGCAGAGAGAGGACAGGCGGTACCACCCCGCGGAACATCTGGGAGCTGTTTTTT; CDR3: CATSRERTGGTTPRNIWELFF
V: TRBV6-2/TRBV6-3; D: TRBD2; size: once; length: 17; J: TRBJ2-2; DNA: TGTGCCAGCAGTACCGCTAGCGGGAGGCTTCACACCTGGGAGTTGTTTTTT; CDR3: CASSTASGRLHTWELFF
V: TRBV6-5; D: TRBD2; size: .; length: 15; J: TRBJ2-7; DNA: TGTGCCGGCAGTTACGACCCCATAGCGGGTGATGAGCAGTACTTC; CDR3: CAGSYDPIAGDEQYF
V: TRBV29-1; D: TRBD1; size: .; length: 12; J: TRBJ2-7; DNA: TGCAGCGTGGGAACAGGGGGATACAAGCAGTACTTC; CDR3: CSVGTGGYKQYF
V: TRBV29-1; D: .; size: .; length: 14; J: TRBJ2-7; DNA: TGCAGCGTTGAAGATAGGGGGACTATTTACGAGCAGCAGTTC; CDR3: CSVEDRGTIYEQQF
V: TRBV29-1; D: .; size: .; length: 13; J: TRBJ2-5; DNA: TGCAGCGCTGGGGGCGGCGGGATAGAGACCCAGTACTTC; CDR3: CSAGGGGIETQYF
V: TRBV29-1; D: .; size: .; length: 11; J: TRBJ1-2; DNA: TGCAGAGTTCCGGTGGACTATGGCTACACATTC; CDR3: CRVPVDYGYTF